The present T cell receptor beta chain was sequenced within a study of shared clonotypes between healthy human individuals. J lost 3 bases, V lost 3 bases, and 14 bases had no gene match. There are 18 residues in the CDR3. Per the germline V gene, CDR1 is MGHRA and CDR2 is YSYEKL. Generated by immunoSEQ multiplex PCR, the TCRdb table keeps only in-frame clones and is missing some. The table includes fewer than 350,000 clones, around 87% detected once. This TCR was sampled from a man aged 18 to 30 in good health. V is TRBV4-1 and J is TRBJ2-1; 7 bases match TRBD2. Sequencing was performed on memory CD8+ T cells sorted from blood. Subset here: CD45RO+ cells pooled with CCR7-negative TemRA cells. CDR3 coding DNA: TGCGCCAGCAGCCACCAACCCCCGCTAGCGGACCACTACAATGAGCAGTTCTTC. Its protein product is CASSHQPPLADHYNEQFF.